Sequencing of this TCR beta chain was carried out in a study of vaccination effects on CD4 cells after COVID-19. Study-wide points: Infection- and vaccine-induced clones contracted markedly late after vaccination. Common cold coronaviruses were cross-recognized by only 1 of 255 vaccine-induced clones in healthy vaccinees. The study, lacking early post-infection timepoints, had few convalescent patients.

V lost 3 bases to trimming and J lost 1 base, with 6 bases between them. This CDR3 has 14 amino acids. The germline gives CDR1 LNHDA, CDR2 SQIVND (reference sequence). Ahead of sequencing, the ViraFEST assay grew antigen-specific CD4+ T cells using viral peptide pools. With about ten days of culture completed, CD4+ T cells were isolated. Participants each got two BNT162b2 or mRNA-1273 vaccine doses. On day 3 and again on day 7, half the medium was replaced with IL-2 medium. Of note for this clone: The target antigen is unknown.

This table comes from immunoSEQ multiplex PCR, and its TCRdb copy is limited to in-frame clones, with some not included. The sample shows around 25,000 clones, roughly four fifths of them seen only once. This receptor was identified in a human donor who received a COVID-19 vaccine. Some clones in this sample may be carry-over from other donors' samples. The specimen comprised CD4+ T cells from PBMCs cultured with SARS-CoV-2 spike peptides, sampled after COVID-19 vaccination. The V gene is TRBV19, the J gene TRBJ2-2; D remains ambiguous. CDR3 coding DNA: TGTGCCAGTAGTATCCACGGGAACACCGGGGAGCTGTTTTTT. Translation gives CASSIHGNTGELFF.